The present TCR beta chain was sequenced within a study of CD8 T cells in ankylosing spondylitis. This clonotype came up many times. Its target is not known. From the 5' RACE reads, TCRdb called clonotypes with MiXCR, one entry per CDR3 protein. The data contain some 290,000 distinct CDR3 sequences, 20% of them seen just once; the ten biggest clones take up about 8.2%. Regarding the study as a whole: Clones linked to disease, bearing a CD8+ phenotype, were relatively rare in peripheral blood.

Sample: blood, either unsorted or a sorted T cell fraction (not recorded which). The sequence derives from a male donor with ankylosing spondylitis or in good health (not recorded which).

CDR3 nucleotide sequence: TGTGCCAGCAGCCGGGGACAGGGGATCACAGATACGCAGTATTTT. Its protein is CASSRGQGITDTQYF. The chain joins TRBV6-1 to TRBJ2-3; the match to TRBD1 covers 10 bases. V gave up 6 bases and J gave up 2 bases; unmatched junction bases: 5. The CDR3 extends over 15 amino acids. Germline V lookup: CDR1 MNHNS, CDR2 SASEGT.